These 2 T cell receptor beta chains were sequenced from one sample in a study of shared clonotypes between healthy human individuals. The method was immunoSEQ multiplex PCR; TCRdb's version includes in-frame clones alone and lacks a portion of them. This table holds about 2 million clones, 85% to 95% found once. Sequencing was done on a sample of naive CD4+ T cells sorted from blood. Stated subset: CD45RA+ positively selected. The receptors derive from a man aged 18 to 29 in good health.

This sequence joins TRBV5-1 and TRBJ2-1; 12 nucleotides match TRBD1. Trimming at V came to 6 bases and at J to 0 bases, leaving 7 bases not matched to a gene. CDR1 and CDR2 (germline): SGHRS, YFSETQ. The CDR3 has 17 amino acids. The CDR3 DNA sequence: TGCGCCAGCATGGGACAGGGGGCGTTCAGCTCCTACAATGAGCAGTTCTTC. Its protein product is CASMGQGAFSSYNEQFF.

The chain is built from TRBV28 and TRBJ2-7; no firm D call. Germline V gene lookup returns CDR1 MDHEN and CDR2 SYDVKM. The CDR3 is 15 amino acids. V dropped 3 bases and J dropped 4 bases, with 16 bases sitting between them. The CDR3 protein is CASSFRRSLRYEQYF. In DNA form, the CDR3 reads TGTGCCAGCAGTTTTAGGCGGTCCCTCAGGTACGAGCAGTACTTC.